This TCR beta chain derives from a study of blood T cell repertoires in COVID-19. Study in general: Sample material is recorded as cDNA or gDNA derived from T cells, B-cell-depleted T cells, or PBMCs.

Per the original methods: Counts of nucleated cells, estimated from reference gene primer amplification, were obtained. The method was immunoSEQ multiplex PCR; TCRdb's version includes in-frame clones alone and lacks a portion of them. V and J calls plus clone size are reproduced from that table; the DNA served to infer D and trimming. This sample has about 66,000 clones, with nearly 90% found just once. In germline, CDR1 is LNHNV, CDR2 YYDKDF (reference sequence). The CDR3 is 13 residues long. Trimming left V 1 base short and J 6 bases short, with 10 bases between. The chain carries TRBV15 and TRBJ2-7; D is undetermined. What was sequenced was peripheral blood. This sequence was found in a man aged 55 to 70 with acute or convalescent COVID-19. This CDR3 is CATSRAPVAEQYF. CDR3 in DNA: TGTGCCACCAGCAGAGCCCCGGTTGCCGAGCAGTACTTC.